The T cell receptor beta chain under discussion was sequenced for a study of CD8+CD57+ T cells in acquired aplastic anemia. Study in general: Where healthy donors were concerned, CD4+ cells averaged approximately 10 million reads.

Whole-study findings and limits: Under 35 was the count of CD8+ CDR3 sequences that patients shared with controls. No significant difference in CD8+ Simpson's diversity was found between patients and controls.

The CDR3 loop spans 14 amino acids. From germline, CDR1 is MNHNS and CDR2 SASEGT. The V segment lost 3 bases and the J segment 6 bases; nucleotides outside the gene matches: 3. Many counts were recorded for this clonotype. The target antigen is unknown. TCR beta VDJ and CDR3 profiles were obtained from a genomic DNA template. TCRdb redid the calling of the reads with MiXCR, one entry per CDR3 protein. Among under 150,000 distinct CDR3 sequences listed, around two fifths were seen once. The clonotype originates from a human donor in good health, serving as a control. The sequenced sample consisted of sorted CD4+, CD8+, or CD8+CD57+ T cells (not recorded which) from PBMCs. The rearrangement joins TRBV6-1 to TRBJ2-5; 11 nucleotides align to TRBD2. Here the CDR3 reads CASSELAGGKTQYF. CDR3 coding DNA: TGTGCCAGCAGTGAGTTAGCGGGGGGGAAGACCCAGTACTTC.